This TCR beta chain was captured by sequencing in a study of beta chain features in type 1 diabetes. This clone has a single count. The antigen remains unidentified. The study reverse transcribed the entire isolated RNA, so it sequenced expressed TCRB transcripts. Profiled with immunoSEQ multiplex PCR; TCRdb holds only in-frame clones, not every one. The sample has 50,000 or so clones, 35% to 50% seen once. Study-wide findings and caveats: Moderate but significant shortening of TCRB CDR3s was recorded in all four CD4+ subsets from Type 1 diabetes patients.

The CDR3 has 12 residues. V shed 4 bases and J shed 1 base, with 3 bases lying between them. From germline, CDR1 is MDHEN and CDR2 SYDVKM. A CD45RO/CCR7/CD25/CD127/CD95/CD27 panel sorted naive, central memory, regulatory and stem cell-like memory CD4+ cells. The TCR sequence derives from a man aged 25 to 45 with type 1 diabetes. The chain combines TRBV28 with TRBJ2-3; D unresolved. Sequencing was done on a sample of Tregs from blood. The CDR3, as DNA: TGTGCCAGCAGTTCTGGCACAGATACGCAGTATTTT. It encodes CASSSGTDTQYF.